This TCR beta chain appears in the sequencing data of a study of blood T cell repertoires in COVID-19. In the original analysis: Using reference gene primer amplification, nucleated cell counts were estimated. Using immunoSEQ multiplex PCR, the repertoire was profiled, and TCRdb retains in-frame clones only, with some absent. V, J and clone size reflect that table, while D and trimming were determined from the DNA. This table holds about 330,000 clones, about 83% found once. In germline, CDR1 is SGHTA, CDR2 FQGNSA. The CDR3 sequence is 15 residues long. The sample consisted of peripheral blood. This sequence originates from a woman aged 45 to 65 with acute or convalescent COVID-19. This chain uses TRBV7-2 with TRBJ2-5; 7 bases line up with TRBD2. The DNA end is a closer match to TRBJ2-7, so the J assignment may be wrong. Here the CDR3 DNA reads TGTGCCAGCAGCCCACTGGGACTATCTATCTACGAGCAGTACTTC. Its translation: CASSPLGLSIYEQYF.